This record looks at one T cell receptor beta chain sequence and its context. Here immunoSEQ multiplex PCR was the method, and the copy in TCRdb shows in-frame clones only, minus some. The data show approximately 80,000 clones, 90% to 95% seen once. V shed 2 bases and J 2 bases; nucleotides not matched to a gene: 11. Per germline, CDR1 SNHLY and CDR2 FYNNEI. This CDR3 region has 18 residues. The entry originates in a study of T cell changes during pregnancy in multiple sclerosis. The receptor comes from a female donor in good health, enrolled as a control in a pregnancy study. Here the sequenced sample was peripheral blood, taken in the second trimester of pregnancy. The chain recombines TRBV2 with TRBJ2-1; 8 bases map to TRBD2. DNA for the CDR3: TGTGCCAGCAGTGAATCCTCTAGCGGGCCGCTCGCCTACAATGAGCAGTTCTTC. It encodes CASSESSSGPLAYNEQFF. Variable domain in full (rest from reference TRBV2 and TRBJ2-1): EPEVTQTPSHQVTQMGQEVILRCVPISNHLYFYWYRQILGQKVEFLVSFYNNEISEKSEIFDDQFSVERPDGSNFTLKIRSTKLEDSAMYFCASSESSSGPLAYNEQFFGPGTRLTVL.